Shown below are 4 T cell receptor beta chains from a single sample sequenced in a study of technical replicates of blood from a few donors. The assay was immunoSEQ multiplex PCR, and TCRdb's table has in-frame clones only and misses some. Among tens of thousands of clones listed, roughly 91% were seen once. Source material: PBMCs. The origin of the receptors is a human donor in good health. Some clones in this sample may be carry-over from other donors' samples.

The chain couples TRBV7-8 to TRBJ2-7, with D possibly matching TRBD1 (5 bases). V was cut by 1 base and J by 2 bases, with 9 bases left in between. The CDR3 is 14 amino acids. CDR1 SGHVS and CDR2 FQNEAQ come from the germline V gene. The CDR3 nucleotides are TGTGCCAGCAGCTTAGGGACACCCACCTACGAGCAGTACTTC. This translates into CASSLGTPTYEQYF.

The rearrangement uses TRBV15 and TRBJ1-1; D perhaps matches TRBD1 (6 bases). Trimming took 0 bases from V and 1 from J, leaving 12 bases between them. From germline, CDR1 is LNHNV and CDR2 YYDKDF (reference sequence). The CDR3 loop spans 16 amino acids. CDR3 protein: CATSRDFTGRNTEAFF. The CDR3 DNA follows: TGTGCCACCAGCAGAGACTTCACAGGGAGGAACACTGAAGCTTTCTTT.

This CDR3 reads CASSIEGAQREGELFF. The CDR3 DNA reads as TGTGCCAGTAGTATAGAAGGCGCGCAGAGGGAAGGGGAGCTGTTTTTT. The chain combines TRBV19 with TRBJ2-2, with D perhaps matching TRBD2 (5 bases). Trimming removed 0 bases from V and 8 bases from J, with 16 bases in between. This CDR3 is 16 amino acids long. Germline V gene data show CDR1 as LNHDA and CDR2 as SQIVND (reference sequence).

The gene calls are TRBV30 and TRBJ2-1, with 9 bases fitting TRBD2. J gave up 7 bases and V 8 bases, and 9 bases lay outside the gene matches. Per the germline V gene, CDR1 is GTSNPN and CDR2 is SVGIG (reference sequence). This CDR3 has 13 residues. CDR3 region: CAHTRSGRNEQFF. The CDR3 DNA reads TGTGCCCACACGAGAAGCGGGAGGAATGAGCAGTTCTTC.